This is a list of T cell receptor beta chains from one sample in a study of cytomegalovirus exposure and HLA in healthy donors. The repertoire was sequenced with immunoSEQ multiplex PCR; TCRdb's copy has only in-frame clones and lacks some. The repertoire includes some 150,000 clones, around 82% of them detected once, and 6.6% sits in the top ten. The sequenced material came from PBMCs. The source is a woman between 50 and 59 years old in good health and CMV-seropositive. Both conserved end residues are part of each CDR3. The D gene is left open where the match is weak. Clone size is stated in some rows and not others, as once, few, many or a class when expanded.

j_call	v_call	cdr3_length	d_call	clone_size	cdr3_nt	cdr3_aa
TRBJ2-4	TRBV7-9	18	.	.	TGTTCCAGCAGCTTAAACAGGTTTACGGAGAGGAGGGGAAACATTCAGTACTTC	CSSSLNRFTERRGNIQYF
TRBJ2-2	TRBV5-1	16	TRBD2	.	TGCGCCAGCAGTTTACATGCCCGGGGGGATGGCGGGGAGCTGTTTTTT	CASSLHARGDGGELFF
TRBJ2-1	TRBV27	13	.	.	TGTGCCAGCAGCCCCCAGGGGTACAATGAGCAGTTCTTC	CASSPQGYNEQFF
TRBJ2-2	TRBV13	17	TRBD1	once	TGTGCCAGCAGCGATTTTCACAGGGGCTATCGAAGCGGGGAGCTGTTTTTT	CASSDFHRGYRSGELFF
TRBJ2-2	TRBV9	15	.	once	TGTGCCAGCAGCCCCCGAGGAGCCGACACCGGGGAGCTGTTTTTT	CASSPRGADTGELFF
TRBJ2-7	TRBV4-3	15	.	once	TGCGCCAGCAGCCAAGGACGCGGGCCATCCTACGAGCAGTACTTC	CASSQGRGPSYEQYF
TRBJ2-2	TRBV25-1	11	.	.	TGTGCCAGCAGGTATTCCGGGGAGCTGTTTTTT	CASRYSGELFF
TRBJ2-1	TRBV30	12	TRBD1	.	TGTGCCTGGAGTGATCGACAGGGCAGCAAGTTCTTC	CAWSDRQGSKFF
TRBJ2-7	TRBV9	14	TRBD2	.	TGTGCCAGCAGCGTAGCGGGAGGTGACTACGAGCAGTACTTC	CASSVAGGDYEQYF
TRBJ2-7	TRBV7-2	17	TRBD2	.	TGTGCCAGCAGCTTAAAAGTGGCAGCGGGAGGGTGGGGCGAGCAGTACTTC	CASSLKVAAGGWGEQYF
TRBJ1-2	TRBV2	15	TRBD1	.	TGTGCCAGCACCATGGGACAGGGAAACCTCTATGGCTACACCTTC	CASTMGQGNLYGYTF
TRBJ1-3	TRBV9	15	.	.	TGTGCCAGCGCCTTGGGGGCTAGCTCTGGAAACACCATATATTTT	CASALGASSGNTIYF
TRBJ2-7	TRBV7-9	12	.	.	TGTGCCAGCAGCTTGGCCGACAGTCCGCAGTACTTC	CASSLADSPQYF
TRBJ1-2	TRBV18	14	.	.	TGTGCCAGCGCCGCGCCATCCGGACAGAATGGCTACACCTTC	CASAAPSGQNGYTF
TRBJ2-1	TRBV18	17	TRBD1	.	TGTGCCAGCTCACGGACAGGGGCCTCTCGGGGGTACAATGAGCAGTTCTTC	CASSRTGASRGYNEQFF
TRBJ2-3	TRBV10-3	15	TRBD2	.	TGTGCCATCAGTGAAGGTAGCGGGGGTGCGAATACGCAGTATTTT	CAISEGSGGANTQYF